These 12 T cell receptor beta chains share one sample of origin, sequenced in a study of blood T cell repertoires in COVID-19 (dated by TCRdb to the early 2020s). The protocol used for the library was the immunoSEQ multiplex PCR assay. TCRdb re-hosts the immuneACCESS table, in-frame sequences only. Its copies lack some clones; in the studies checked, an unresolved V gene accounts for under half of them, and the cause for the rest is not known. For this sample the table gives 60,000 or so clones, of which 81% were detected only once. The ten biggest clones cover approximately 15% of the sample. Sequencing was performed on peripheral blood. These TCRs come from an elderly man with acute or convalescent COVID-19.

The chain employs TRBV6-6 and TRBJ2-7; 7 nucleotides agree with TRBD2. Looked up from germline, CDR1 is MNHNY and CDR2 is SVGAGI (reference sequence). V lost 8 bases to trimming and J lost 6 bases; unmatched junction nucleotides: 10. The CDR3 runs to 13 residues. The CDR3 is CASCMQGGAEQYF. In nucleotides, the CDR3 is TGTGCCAGCTGTATGCAGGGAGGGGCCGAGCAGTACTTC.

This clone was observed a single time. This chain uses TRBV28 with TRBJ1-5; no clear D gene. Germline V gene data show CDR1 as MDHEN and CDR2 as SYDVKM. With 3 bases removed from V and 3 bases from J, the gap between germline ends came to 6 bases. This CDR3 region has 13 residues. The chain's CDR3 is CASSFGLNQPQHF. CDR3 bases: TGTGCCAGCAGTTTTGGACTCAATCAGCCCCAGCATTTT.

The V gene is TRBV2, the J gene TRBJ1-5, with D tentatively TRBD1 (5 bases). Between the trimmed V and J ends, which lost 0 bases and 5 bases, there was a span of 11 bases. The length of the CDR3 is 15 residues. The germline V gene encodes CDR1 SNHLY and CDR2 FYNNEI. The CDR3 DNA reads as TGTGCCAGCAGTGAAGCCCTCCCGGGGGATCAGCCCCAGCATTTT. Residues: CASSEALPGDQPQHF.

This sequence joins TRBV11-2 and TRBJ1-4; D unclear. The V and J ends lost 5 bases and 7 bases respectively, with 8 bases between them. The CDR3 length is 12 residues. Germline CDR1 SGHAT, CDR2 FQNNGV. The CDR3: CASSLRLEKLFF. The CDR3 bases are TGTGCCAGCAGCCTTCGACTTGAAAAACTGTTTTTT.

The chain carries TRBV7-9 and TRBJ2-5; 9 bases agree with TRBD2. V shed 1 base, J shed 3 bases, and the junction held 6 bases outside the gene matches. Germline V CDR1 and CDR2: SEHNR, FQNEAQ (reference sequence). The CDR3 runs 16 residues. CDR3 coding DNA: TGTGCCAGCAGCTTAGGATTGGCTAGCGGGGAAGAGACCCAGTACTTC. Its protein product is CASSLGLASGEETQYF. The complete variable domain, with remaining parts taken from reference TRBV7-9 and TRBJ2-5, reads DTGVSQNPRHKITKRGQNVTFRCDPISEHNRLYWYRQTLGQGPEFLTYFQNEAQLEKSRLLSDRFSAERPKGSFSTLEIQRTEQGDSAMYLCASSLGLASGEETQYFGPGTRLLVL.

The J gene is TRBJ2-3, the V gene TRBV5-1; weak D call: TRBD1 (6 bases). The CDR3 covers 15 residues. Germline loops: CDR1 SGHRS, CDR2 YFSETQ. Trimming cost V 0 bases and J 2 bases, with 10 bases left between them. DNA of the CDR3: TGCGCCAGCAGCTTGGGGTGGGGGCCCACAGATACGCAGTATTTT. Translated: CASSLGWGPTDTQYF.

The V and J genes are TRBV27 and TRBJ1-2; perhaps TRBD1 as D (6 bases). From germline, CDR1 is MNHEY and CDR2 SMNVEV (reference sequence). The ends were cut back, 6 bases at V and 3 bases at J, with 20 bases in the middle. The CDR3 has 16 residues. Here the CDR3 DNA reads TGTGCCAGCAGGGGGATTGGGACAAGGCCTGACTATGGCTACACCTTC. Residues: CASRGIGTRPDYGYTF.

This chain connects TRBV5-4 to TRBJ1-2, with D perhaps matching TRBD1 (6 bases). The CDR3 runs 15 residues. From germline, CDR1 is SGHNT and CDR2 YYREEE (reference sequence). V was pared by 4 bases and J by 2 bases, with 15 bases between. CDR3 in DNA: TGTGCCAGCAGCCGAATCCGGGACATAAACTATGGCTACACCTTC. It codes for CASSRIRDINYGYTF.

This clone was observed a few times. V is TRBV3-1 (or the pseudogene TRBV3-2) and J is TRBJ2-7, with 9 bases fitting TRBD1. The J segment lost 2 bases and the V segment lost 4 bases, leaving 3 bases of the junction unmatched. This CDR3 has 14 residues. Germline V lookup: CDR1 LGHDT, CDR2 YNNKEL (reference sequence). Written as DNA, the CDR3 is TGTGCCAGCAGCCCTAGGACAGGGGCCTACGAGCAGTACTTC. Translated, it gives CASSPRTGAYEQYF.

The gene calls are TRBV5-1 and TRBJ1-3; 12 bases are a match to TRBD1. This CDR3 has 18 amino acids. V shed 2 bases and J 1 base; nucleotides not matched to a gene: 7. In germline, CDR1 is SGHRS, CDR2 YFSETQ. The CDR3 DNA sequence: TGCGCCAGCAGCTTCGCCGGGACAGGGGGCTATTCTGGAAACACCATATATTTT. This sequence encodes CASSFAGTGGYSGNTIYF.

The V and J genes are TRBV4-1 and TRBJ1-2; the D is unclear. The CDR3 is made up of 13 amino acids. Germline CDR1 is MGHRA and CDR2 is YSYEKL. Trimming stripped 1 base from V and 8 bases from J, with 11 bases between. The CDR3 DNA is TGCGCCAGCAGCCAAGTTCCCGGGTTAGGCTACACCTTC. Its protein is CASSQVPGLGYTF.

The chain recombines TRBV14 with TRBJ1-2, with D possibly matching TRBD1 (6 bases). Trimming removed 4 bases from V and 0 bases from J, with 12 bases in between. The germline CDR1 and CDR2 sequences are SGHDN and FVKESK. The CDR3 spans 15 residues. The chain's CDR3 is CASSRGLLTNYGYTF. In DNA, the CDR3 is TGTGCCAGCAGCCGGGGGCTGCTTACTAACTATGGCTACACCTTC.